This T cell receptor (beta chain) was captured in a study of primary melanoma T cells and metastatic recurrence (TCRdb year 2020). Study-level background: A total of 150 to 200 primary melanomas made up the cohort, all of stage T2 to T4 and more than 1 mm thick. Whether patient outcome could be predicted by T-cell fraction and T-cell repertoire clonality in primary melanoma tumors was the question this study put to the test. Histopathological grading of tumor-infiltrating lymphocytes served as the comparison point for the T-cell fraction derived from sequencing. The T-cell fraction measured by TCR beta sequencing was weighed against progression-free survival, the clinical outcome chosen for the comparison.

Patients had primary melanoma that had been surgically resected and was considered potentially curable but at risk of metastatic recurrence. Details on this clone: The antigen it binds to is not known. Base qualities are not provided; no much larger clone lies one nucleotide away.

Including the terminal cysteine and phenylalanine, the CDR3 comprises 15 residues. Of all the DNA, just the CDR3 is kept, 45 bases in frame from base 1. The germline V and J ends show losses of 1 base and 1 base respectively, and no gene match explains 4 bases of the junction. Reading the germline V gene gives CDR1 SGHRS and CDR2 YFSETQ. Overall study outcomes, separate from this receptor: The authors presented an effective T-cell-mediated antitumor response in primary melanoma only as a suggestion and not as a demonstrated mechanism. A T-cell fraction above 20% appeared protective regardless of ulceration status, mitotic rate or nodal disease. Compared with adding any other histopathological variable to tumor thickness, adding T-cell fraction reportedly produced a bigger improvement in progression-free survival prediction. Progression-free survival was reportedly predicted by the tumor T-cell fraction independently of thickness, ulceration, mitotic rate and age.

Libraries were made using the immunoSEQ multiplex PCR assay. Primary melanoma tumor tissue underwent high-throughput sequencing of the T-cell receptor beta chain. Per the source publication's procedure: Among the repertoire analyses were the distribution of insertions and deletions and the sharing of TCRB CDR3 between samples. A gradient-boosted model ranked the predictive value of the T-cell fraction against histopathological variables. Here the immuneACCESS table is served through TCRdb, limited to in-frame sequences with V and J called. Missing clones are a known gap in these copies; in checked studies unresolved V genes cover under half, and the rest lacks a known reason. The D gene and trimming were derived from the DNA, and the V and J assignments and clone size from that table. Present in this sample are some 250 clones, around 80% of which were seen just once. Jointly, the top ten make up roughly 13% of the sample.

The sample comprised melanoma tumor tissue. The TCR was taken from a human donor with melanoma. The V and J segments used are TRBV5-1 and TRBJ2-5, and 7 junction bases match TRBD2. The CDR3: CASSLFSGPQETQYF. The sequenced DNA is TGCGCCAGCAGCTTGTTTAGCGGGCCCCAAGAGACCCAGTACTTC.